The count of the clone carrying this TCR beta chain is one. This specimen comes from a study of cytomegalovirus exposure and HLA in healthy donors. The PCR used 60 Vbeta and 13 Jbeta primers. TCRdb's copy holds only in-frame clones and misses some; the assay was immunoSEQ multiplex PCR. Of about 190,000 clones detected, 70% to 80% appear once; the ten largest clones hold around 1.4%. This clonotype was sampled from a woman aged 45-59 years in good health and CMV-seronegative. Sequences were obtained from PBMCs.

The CDR3 bases are TGTGCCAGCAGCACTTCGGGAGGGCTGACCTACAATGAGCAGTTCTTC. It encodes CASSTSGGLTYNEQFF. The chain is built from TRBV7-9 and TRBJ2-1, with TRBD2 identical over 8 bases. In germline, CDR1 is SEHNR, CDR2 FQNEAQ (reference sequence). J gave up 2 bases and V 5 bases, and 8 bases lay outside the gene matches. The CDR3 covers 16 residues.